This TCR beta chain emerged from a study of T cells in Graves' hyperthyroidism and ophthalmopathy. TCR beta CDR3 region amplification was performed from RNA transcripts. The study used the HTBI primer set for a first-round RT-PCR of the TCR CDR3. TCRdb called the multiplex PCR reads again in MiXCR, with one record for every CDR3 protein. The data hold about 300,000 distinct CDR3 sequences, with roughly a fifth observed a single time. Diagnoses rested on clinical symptoms, serum thyroxine and TRAb, thyroid ultrasound and orbital computed tomography. This clonotype came up many times. The sample comprised blood. This TCR was sampled from a man aged 45-65 years with Graves' ophthalmopathy.

The CDR3 region is CASSLGASLNTDTQYF. CDR3 bases: TGCGCCAGCAGCTTGGGGGCTTCTCTAAACACAGATACGCAGTATTTT. V and J are TRBV5-1 and TRBJ2-3; D not resolved. This CDR3 contains 16 residues. Germline V gene data show CDR1 as SGHRS and CDR2 as YFSETQ. The ends were cut back, 0 bases at V and 2 bases at J, with 13 bases in the middle.